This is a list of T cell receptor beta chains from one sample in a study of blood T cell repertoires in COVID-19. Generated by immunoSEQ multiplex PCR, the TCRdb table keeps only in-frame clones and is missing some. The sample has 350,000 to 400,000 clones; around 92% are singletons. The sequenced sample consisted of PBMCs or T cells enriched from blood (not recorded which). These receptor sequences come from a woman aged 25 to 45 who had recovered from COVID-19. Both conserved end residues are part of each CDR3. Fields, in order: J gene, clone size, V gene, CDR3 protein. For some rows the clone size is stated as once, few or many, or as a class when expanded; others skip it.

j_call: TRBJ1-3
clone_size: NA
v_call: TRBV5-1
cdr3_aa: CASSSYPSGNTIYF

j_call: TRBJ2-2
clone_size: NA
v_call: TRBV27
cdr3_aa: CASTSGLVTGELFF

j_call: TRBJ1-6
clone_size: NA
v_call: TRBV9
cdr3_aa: CASSVGDRGGSPLHF

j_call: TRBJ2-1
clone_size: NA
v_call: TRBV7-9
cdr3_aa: CASSLWAVLAGVHEQFF

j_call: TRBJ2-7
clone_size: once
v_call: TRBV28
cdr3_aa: CASRGADRPYEQYF

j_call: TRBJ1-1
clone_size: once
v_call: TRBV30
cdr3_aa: CAWTGQPNTEAFF

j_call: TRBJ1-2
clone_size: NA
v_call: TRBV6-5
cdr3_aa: CASSADRSYGYTF

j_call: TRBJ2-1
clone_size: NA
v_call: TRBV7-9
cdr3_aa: CASSSGLDTYNEQFF

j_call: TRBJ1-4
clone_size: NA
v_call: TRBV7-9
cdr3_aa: CASSLFSGGEKLFF

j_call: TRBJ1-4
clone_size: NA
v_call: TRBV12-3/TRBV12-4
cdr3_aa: CASSGQFNEKLFF